These 20 T cell receptor beta chains share one sample of origin, sequenced in a study of identifying expanded T cells in peripheral blood. Only in-frame clones appear in the TCRdb table, and some are missing; sequencing was by immunoSEQ multiplex PCR. The table has over 80,000 clones, more than 75% seen once; the top ten hold around 5.6%. Material for sequencing was blood. The source of these receptors is a person between 18 and 75 years old in good health.

The genes are TRBV7-2 and TRBJ1-2, with unresolved D. This CDR3 is built from 12 residues. Germline assignment: CDR1 SGHTA and CDR2 FQGNSA. Trimming pared 2 bases from V and 8 bases from J, leaving 9 bases between. The CDR3 region is CASSLNDWGYTF. In nucleotides, the CDR3 is TGTGCCAGCAGCTTAAATGATTGGGGCTACACCTTC.

V usage is TRBV4-3 and J usage is TRBJ2-5, with a tentative D call TRBD2 (6 bases). CDR1 is LGHNA, CDR2 YSLEER, per germline. This CDR3 contains 15 residues. V lost 0 bases, J lost 5 bases, and 13 bases lay in between. In DNA, the CDR3 is TGCGCCAGCAGCCAAGAGCTGGGGGGTGGGGAGACCCAGTACTTC. Its protein product is CASSQELGGGETQYF.

This clone was counted between two and nine times. The genes are TRBV19 and TRBJ1-1; no reliable D call. Trimming cost V 3 bases and J 1 base, with 12 bases left between them. This CDR3 region has 15 residues. Germline loops: CDR1 LNHDA, CDR2 SQIVND (reference sequence). This CDR3 reads CASSISRAGNTEAFF. As DNA, the CDR3 is TGTGCCAGTAGTATCAGTAGGGCAGGGAACACTGAAGCTTTCTTT.

This clone was observed once. The chain recombines TRBV6-6 with TRBJ2-7; TRBD1 or TRBD2 may be the D gene (5 bases each). CDR3 length: 15 residues. Trimming stripped 7 bases from V and 0 bases from J, with 16 bases between. Germline V gene data show CDR1 as MNHNY and CDR2 as SVGAGI (reference sequence). The chain's CDR3 is CASTFWDPSSYEQYF. The CDR3 nucleotides read TGTGCCAGCACTTTTTGGGACCCTAGCTCCTACGAGCAGTACTTC.

The chain couples TRBV18 to TRBJ2-5; D gene uncertain. The CDR3 has 12 amino acids. Trimming pared 6 bases from V and 4 bases from J, leaving 9 bases between. CDR1 and CDR2 (germline): KGHSH, LQKENI. This CDR3 is CASSRGLETQYF. The CDR3 DNA sequence: TGTGCCAGCTCGCGTGGGTTAGAGACCCAGTACTTC.

The chain is built from TRBV5-1 and TRBJ2-2; tentatively, D is TRBD1 (5 bases). This CDR3 is 15 amino acids long. V lost 0 bases and J 5 bases, leaving 11 bases between the germline ends. CDR1 is SGHRS and CDR2 is YFSETQ in the germline V gene. This CDR3 is CASSLGPTETGELFF. The CDR3 nucleotides are TGCGCCAGCAGCTTGGGACCGACAGAGACCGGGGAGCTGTTTTTT.

This chain uses TRBV30 with TRBJ2-5, with 9 bases matching TRBD1. The germline V gene encodes CDR1 GTSNPN and CDR2 SVGIG (reference sequence). This CDR3 has 14 residues. V trimming: 6 bases; J trimming: 5 bases; junction bases outside the gene matches: 10. The chain's CDR3 is CACPTGGAGETQYF. The CDR3 nucleotides read TGTGCCTGTCCCACAGGGGGCGCCGGGGAGACCCAGTACTTC.

The rearrangement uses TRBV4-3 and TRBJ2-5; 7 bases are shared with TRBD2. Germline CDR1 and CDR2: LGHNA and YSLEER. This CDR3 comprises 15 residues. J was trimmed by 7 bases and V by 3 bases; bases with no gene match: 11. The CDR3 is CASSQGAGVIGTQYF. The CDR3 region has the DNA TGCGCCAGCAGCCAGGGCGCGGGGGTGATAGGGACCCAGTACTTC.

The chain combines TRBV7-3 with TRBJ2-3; TRBD1 might be the D (6 bases). This CDR3 has 13 amino acids. Trimming stripped 3 bases from V and 3 bases from J, with 7 bases between. Germline CDR1 and CDR2: SGHTA and FQGTGA. CDR3 region: CASSFRGTDTQYF. As DNA, the CDR3 is TGTGCCAGCAGCTTCAGGGGAACAGATACGCAGTATTTT.

The chain employs TRBV11-3 and TRBJ1-2; TRBD1 might be the D (5 bases). The CDR3 runs to 12 residues. The ends were cut back, 3 bases at V and 6 bases at J, with 8 bases in the middle. CDR1 and CDR2 (germline): SGHNT, YENEEA. In DNA form, the CDR3 reads TGTGCCAGCAGCTTGGGGGGTAATGGCTACACCTTC. Translated: CASSLGGNGYTF.

This sequence joins TRBV11-3 and TRBJ1-1, with D perhaps matching TRBD1 (5 bases). Trimming cost V 7 bases and J 4 bases, with 19 bases left between them. The length of the CDR3 is 15 residues. CDR1 and CDR2 (germline): SGHNT, YENEEA. The CDR3 region is CASTPGPHSSTEAFF. In DNA form, the CDR3 reads TGTGCCAGCACCCCAGGGCCGCACAGCAGCACTGAAGCTTTCTTT.

The chain has TRBV6-5 and TRBJ1-3, with D tentatively TRBD1 (5 bases). V dropped 4 bases and J dropped 0 bases, with 10 bases sitting between them. The CDR3 totals 15 residues. CDR1 and CDR2 from the germline V gene are MNHEY and SVGAGI. Here the CDR3 DNA reads TGTGCCAGCAGTTCCCAGGGTCGCTCTGGAAACACCATATATTTT. Encoded protein: CASSSQGRSGNTIYF.

V and J are TRBV5-6 and TRBJ1-1; D is perhaps TRBD1 (5 bases). The CDR3 loop spans 13 amino acids. Per the germline V gene, CDR1 is SGHDT and CDR2 is YYEEEE. Trimming took 2 bases from V and 4 from J, leaving 9 bases between them. The CDR3 nucleotides are TGTGCCAGCAGCTTTCTCGGGGGCACTGAAGCTTTCTTT. As protein: CASSFLGGTEAFF.

Points on this clone: The junction departs from the called germline gene at one end, perhaps through a read error. This chain links TRBV4-1 with TRBJ1-2; D is possibly TRBD1 (6 bases). Germline V gene sequence: CDR1 MGHRA, CDR2 YSYEKL. The CDR3 totals 14 residues. CDR3 in amino acids: CASSEDAPGDGYTF. The CDR3 DNA reads TGCGCCAGCAGCGAAGATGCGCCAGGGGATGGCTACACCTTC.

The chain is built from TRBV30 and TRBJ1-2, with TRBD1 identical over 7 bases. Germline-derived CDR1 and CDR2 are GTSNPN and SVGIG (reference sequence). CDR3 length equals 11 residues. The V segment lost 0 bases and the J segment 10 bases; nucleotides outside the gene matches: 2. The CDR3 is CAWSVTGVYTF. CDR3 nucleotide sequence: TGTGCCTGGAGTGTTACAGGGGTCTACACCTTC.

This clone has just a few counts. The V call is TRBV30, the J call TRBJ1-5; D is possibly TRBD1 (5 bases). The germline gives CDR1 GTSNPN, CDR2 SVGIG (reference sequence). The CDR3 contains 15 residues. V was cut by 2 bases and J by 3 bases, with 14 bases left in between. CDR3 sequence: CAWSRFGAVNQPQHF. Here the CDR3 DNA reads TGTGCCTGGAGTAGGTTCGGGGCCGTCAATCAGCCCCAGCATTTT.

The V gene is TRBV6-1, the J gene TRBJ2-6, with a weak D call TRBD1 (5 bases). CDR1 MNHNS and CDR2 SASEGT come from the germline V gene. The V gene lost 7 bases and the J gene lost 2 bases, with 12 bases spanning the gap. The CDR3 loop spans 15 amino acids. The DNA of the CDR3 is TGTGCCAGCACCCAGGGTACGGCTGGGGCCAACGTCCTGACTTTC. It yields the protein CASTQGTAGANVLTF.

In this sample, this clone turned up a few times. This chain connects TRBV28 to TRBJ2-5; D not certain. This CDR3 spans 13 amino acids. The germline V and J ends were trimmed by 8 bases and 4 bases, with 14 bases remaining between them. Germline CDR1 reads MDHEN; CDR2 reads SYDVKM. CDR3 in DNA: TGTGCCAGCTCGGGTACAGTGCGAGAGACCCAGTACTTC. As protein: CASSGTVRETQYF.

V and J are TRBV7-6 and TRBJ1-1; TRBD1 might be the D (5 bases). The CDR3 is 13 amino acids. The V gene lost 5 bases and the J gene lost 5 bases, with 12 bases spanning the gap. The V gene's germline CDR1 is SGHVS and CDR2 FNYEAQ. The CDR3 protein is CASSHPRQTEAFF. CDR3 sequence (DNA): TGTGCCAGCAGCCACCCGAGACAGACTGAAGCTTTCTTT.

The V gene is TRBV14, the J gene TRBJ2-7, with TRBD1 matching 8 bases. This CDR3 comprises 18 residues. Trimming at V came to 4 bases and at J to 5 bases, leaving 19 bases not matched to a gene. The germline CDR1 and CDR2 sequences are SGHDN and FVKESK. The CDR3 spells CASSLLDTDRAKDHEQYF. The CDR3 DNA sequence: TGTGCCAGCAGCCTCCTAGATACGGACAGGGCTAAAGATCACGAGCAGTACTTC. Full variable domain (remainder filled in from reference TRBV14 and TRBJ2-7): EAGVTQFPSHSVIEKGQTVTLRCDPISGHDNLYWYRRVMGKEIKFLLHFVKESKQDESGMPNNRFLAERTGGTYSTLKVQPAELEDSGVYFCASSLLDTDRAKDHEQYFGPGTRLTVT.